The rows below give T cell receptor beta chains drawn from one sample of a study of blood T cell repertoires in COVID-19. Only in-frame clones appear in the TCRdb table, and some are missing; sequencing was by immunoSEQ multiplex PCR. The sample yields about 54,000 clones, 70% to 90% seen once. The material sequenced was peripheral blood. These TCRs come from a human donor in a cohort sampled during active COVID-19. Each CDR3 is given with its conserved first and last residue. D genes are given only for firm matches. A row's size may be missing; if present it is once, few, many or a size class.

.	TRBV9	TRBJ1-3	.	CASSVDPSVSSGNTIYF	TGTGCCAGCAGCGTAGACCCCTCCGTGAGCTCTGGAAACACCATATATTTT
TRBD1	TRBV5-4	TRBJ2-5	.	CASSFDSQGFETQYF	TGTGCCAGCAGCTTCGACTCACAGGGGTTTGAGACCCAGTACTTC
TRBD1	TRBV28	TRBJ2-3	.	CASSLQGAVWDTQYF	TGTGCCAGCAGTTTACAGGGGGCCGTGTGGGATACGCAGTATTTT
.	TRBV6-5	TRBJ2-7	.	CASRGQYEQYF	TGTGCCAGCAGGGGACAATACGAGCAGTACTTC
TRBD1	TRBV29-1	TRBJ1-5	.	CSVVEGARNQPQHF	TGCAGCGTTGTGGAGGGGGCCCGCAATCAGCCCCAGCATTTT
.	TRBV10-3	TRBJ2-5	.	CAISSDGEETQYF	TGTGCCATCAGTTCTGACGGGGAAGAGACCCAGTACTTC
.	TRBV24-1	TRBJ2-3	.	CATSDAGAAETDTQYF	TGTGCCACCAGTGATGCGGGGGCTGCTGAGACAGATACGCAGTATTTT
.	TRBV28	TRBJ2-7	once	CASSPPGVMQYF	TGTGCCAGCAGCCCCCCGGGGGTGATGCAGTACTTC
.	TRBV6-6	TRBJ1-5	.	CASSYLGSKAEPQHF	TGTGCCAGCAGTTATTTGGGCAGCAAGGCTGAGCCCCAGCATTTT
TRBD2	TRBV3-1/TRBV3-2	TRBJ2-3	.	CASKSGGTTDTQYF	TGTGCCAGCAAGTCGGGGGGGACGACAGATACGCAGTATTTT
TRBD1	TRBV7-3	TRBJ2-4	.	CASSPGDRSLAKNIQYF	TGTGCCAGCAGCCCCGGGGACAGGAGTTTAGCCAAAAACATTCAGTACTTC
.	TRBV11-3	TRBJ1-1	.	CASSQGGSNTEAFF	TGTGCCAGCAGCCAAGGGGGATCAAACACTGAAGCTTTCTTT
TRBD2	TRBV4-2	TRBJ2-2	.	CASSQELAGGLNTGELFF	TGTGCCAGCAGCCAAGAACTAGCGGGGGGACTGAACACCGGGGAGCTGTTTTTT
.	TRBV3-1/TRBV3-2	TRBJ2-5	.	CASSPQAVQETQYF	TGTGCCAGCAGCCCACAAGCGGTACAAGAGACCCAGTACTTC
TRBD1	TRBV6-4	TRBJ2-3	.	CASKDRSSTDTQYF	TGTGCCAGCAAGGACAGGTCCAGCACAGATACGCAGTATTTT